This is a list of T cell receptor beta chains from one sample in a study of shared clonotypes between healthy human individuals. TCRdb's table, derived via immunoSEQ multiplex PCR, lists solely in-frame clones and lacks some. The sample holds some 2 million clones, less than 95% seen once. Sequencing input: naive CD8+ T cells sorted from blood. These receptors were collected from a man between 18 and 29 years old in good health. The CDR3 runs from the conserved cysteine through the conserved F or W. A D gene is named only where the DNA matches it firmly. Size is omitted from some rows. Given values are once, few, many or a class for expanded clones.

d_gene	abundance	j_gene	v_gene	CDR3aa	CDR3nt
-	-	TRBJ2-7	TRBV11-2	CASSLVFSEQYF	TGTGCCAGCAGCTTAGTCTTCAGCGAGCAGTACTTC
-	once	TRBJ2-1	TRBV7-9	CASSLAQFYPYNEQFF	TGTGCCAGCAGCTTAGCCCAATTCTATCCTTACAATGAGCAGTTCTTC
-	-	TRBJ2-3	TRBV5-6	CASSLGGLPDTQYF	TGTGCCAGCAGCTTGGGGGGGTTGCCAGATACGCAGTATTTT
-	-	TRBJ1-5	TRBV28	CASSLFAANQPQHF	TGTGCCAGCAGTTTATTTGCAGCTAATCAGCCCCAGCATTTT
-	-	TRBJ1-5	TRBV2	CASSDGTDQHF	TGTGCCAGCAGCGATGGGACCGATCAGCATTTT
TRBD2	-	TRBJ2-1	TRBV4-1	CASSQASGGNNEQFF	TGCGCCAGCAGCCAAGCAAGCGGGGGGAACAATGAGCAGTTCTTC
-	once	TRBJ2-7	TRBV27	CASSLTSPTGISYEQYF	TGTGCCAGCAGTTTAACCTCCCCGACAGGCATCTCCTACGAGCAGTACTTC
-	-	TRBJ2-7	TRBV28	CASSSGGEGIVYEQYF	TGTGCCAGCAGTTCGGGCGGGGAAGGGATCGTGTACGAGCAGTACTTC
-	-	TRBJ2-5	TRBV4-1	CASSLGPAVSQETQYF	TGCGCCAGCAGCCTAGGACCGGCGGTGAGCCAAGAGACCCAGTACTTC
TRBD2	-	TRBJ2-7	TRBV4-3	CASSQELAGAHAYEQYF	TGCGCCAGCAGCCAAGAACTAGCGGGAGCCCATGCCTACGAGCAGTACTTC
-	-	TRBJ1-2	TRBV11-2	CASSLAAAYGYTF	TGTGCCAGCAGCTTAGCTGCAGCCTATGGCTACACCTTC
TRBD2	-	TRBJ2-3	TRBV4-1	CASNLASGGPTDTQYF	TGCGCCAGCAACCTGGCTAGCGGGGGGCCCACAGATACGCAGTATTTT
-	-	TRBJ2-7	TRBV5-6	CASSLAAGPDFHYEQYF	TGTGCCAGCAGCTTGGCAGCAGGGCCTGACTTCCACTACGAGCAGTACTTC
-	-	TRBJ1-5	TRBV18	CASSPEGDASQPQHF	TGTGCCAGCTCGCCGGAGGGGGATGCCAGTCAGCCCCAGCATTTT
-	-	TRBJ1-4	TRBV2	CATTHPNRAGDEKLFF	TGTGCCACCACACATCCAAACAGGGCCGGAGATGAAAAACTGTTTTTT
TRBD1	-	TRBJ1-4	TRBV4-3	CASSQANEGADYEKLFF	TGCGCCAGCAGCCAAGCAAACGAGGGGGCGGATTATGAAAAACTGTTTTTT
TRBD2	-	TRBJ2-7	TRBV15	CATSRPGLAGGNEQYF	TGTGCCACCAGCAGGCCCGGACTAGCGGGAGGTAACGAGCAGTACTTC
-	-	TRBJ1-3	TRBV28	CASSFPVGEWGNTIYF	TGTGCCAGCAGTTTTCCAGTGGGGGAATGGGGAAACACCATATATTTT
TRBD2	-	TRBJ2-2	TRBV11-2	CASRASGSGELFF	TGTGCCAGCAGAGCTAGCGGGAGCGGGGAGCTGTTTTTT
TRBD1	-	TRBJ1-2	TRBV28	CASSLLGTGVIYGYTF	TGTGCCAGCAGTTTATTAGGGACAGGGGTTATCTATGGCTACACCTTC
-	-	TRBJ2-7	TRBV19	CASSPGPNYEQYF	TGTGCCAGTAGTCCCGGGCCCAACTACGAGCAGTACTTC
TRBD2	-	TRBJ2-7	TRBV11-2	CASSDTSGNTYEQYF	TGTGCCAGCAGCGATACTAGCGGAAACACTTACGAGCAGTACTTC
TRBD1	-	TRBJ1-1	TRBV4-1	CASSHPGQGNEAFF	TGCGCCAGCAGCCACCCAGGACAGGGTAATGAAGCTTTCTTT
TRBD2	once	TRBJ2-7	TRBV27	CASSPGTSGTYEQYF	TGTGCCAGCAGCCCCGGGACTAGCGGAACCTACGAGCAGTACTTC
-	-	TRBJ2-1	TRBV4-3	CASSQDGGSGVQPYNEQFF	TGCGCCAGCAGCCAAGATGGTGGGTCGGGAGTGCAGCCTTACAATGAGCAGTTCTTC
-	-	TRBJ2-4	TRBV9	CASSGYGSGDIQYF	TGTGCCAGCAGCGGCTATGGAAGTGGAGACATTCAGTACTTC
-	-	TRBJ2-1	TRBV9	CASSVGVSYNEQFF	TGTGCCAGCAGCGTGGGGGTCTCCTACAATGAGCAGTTCTTC
-	-	TRBJ2-2	TRBV7-3	CASSSPDSENTGELFF	TGTGCCAGCAGCTCCCCGGACTCAGAGAACACCGGGGAGCTGTTTTTT
-	-	TRBJ2-7	TRBV25-1	CASSVTYEQYF	TGTGCCAGCAGTGTTACCTACGAGCAGTACTTC
TRBD2	-	TRBJ2-5	TRBV6-9	CASRISGPQETQYF	TGTGCCAGCAGAATTAGCGGGCCCCAAGAGACCCAGTACTTC
-	-	TRBJ1-1	TRBV2	CASSEGGGDTEAFF	TGTGCCAGCAGTGAAGGAGGGGGGGACACTGAAGCTTTCTTT
-	-	TRBJ1-6	TRBV5-6	CASSLGGAGPLHF	TGTGCCAGCAGCTTGGGTGGGGCCGGACCCCTCCACTTT
-	-	TRBJ1-1	TRBV5-1	CASSLAQGVGTEAFF	TGCGCCAGCAGCTTGGCCCAGGGTGTTGGCACTGAAGCTTTCTTT